This T cell receptor (beta chain) is from a study of cytomegalovirus exposure and HLA in healthy donors. Study information: The Caucasian-associated ancestry cluster held roughly 84% of more than 350 genotyped donors. Study-wide points: Most of the TCR beta V segments (in an earlier analysis) were productive either about 90% or about 30% of the time.

PCR used 60 Vbeta primers and 13 Jbeta primers. Profiling relied on immunoSEQ multiplex PCR, and the TCRdb table lists in-frame clones only, not all of them. The data show 100,000 to 120,000 clones, around four fifths seen once. The CDR3 sequence is 15 residues long. Trimming took 2 bases from V and 9 from J; bases not matched to a gene: 10. Germline V CDR1 and CDR2: GTSNPN, SVGIG (reference sequence). Of note for this clone: Its antigen is not known.

The sample comprised PBMCs. The TCR comes from a man aged 25-45 years in good health and CMV-seropositive. The chain recombines TRBV30 with TRBJ2-1; 10 bases line up with TRBD1. The chain's CDR3 is CAWSYTGTGDFEQFF. CDR3 nucleotide sequence: TGTGCCTGGAGTTACACCGGGACAGGGGATTTTGAGCAGTTCTTC.